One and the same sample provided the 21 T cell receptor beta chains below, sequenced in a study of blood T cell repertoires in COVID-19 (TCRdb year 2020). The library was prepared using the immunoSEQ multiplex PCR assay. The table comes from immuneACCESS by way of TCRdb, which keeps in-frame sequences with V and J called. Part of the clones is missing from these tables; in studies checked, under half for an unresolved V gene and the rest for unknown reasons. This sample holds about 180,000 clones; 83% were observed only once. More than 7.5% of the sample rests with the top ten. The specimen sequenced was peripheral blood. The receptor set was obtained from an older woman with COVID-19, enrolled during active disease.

Written as DNA, the CDR3 is TGTGCCAGCAGCAAGGGAGCGGACGAGCAGTACTTC. It translates to CASSKGADEQYF. The chain carries TRBV7-2 and TRBJ2-7, with D possibly TRBD2 on 5 matching bases. In germline, CDR1 is SGHTA, CDR2 FQGNSA. CDR3 length: 12 residues. The germline V and J ends were trimmed by 5 bases and 5 bases, with 10 bases remaining between them.

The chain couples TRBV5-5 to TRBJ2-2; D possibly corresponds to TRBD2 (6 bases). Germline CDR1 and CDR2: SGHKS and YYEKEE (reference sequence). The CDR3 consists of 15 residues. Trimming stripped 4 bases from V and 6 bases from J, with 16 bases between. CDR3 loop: CASSRDSWASGELFF. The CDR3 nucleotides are TGTGCCAGCAGCCGGGACTCATGGGCGTCCGGGGAGCTGTTTTTT.

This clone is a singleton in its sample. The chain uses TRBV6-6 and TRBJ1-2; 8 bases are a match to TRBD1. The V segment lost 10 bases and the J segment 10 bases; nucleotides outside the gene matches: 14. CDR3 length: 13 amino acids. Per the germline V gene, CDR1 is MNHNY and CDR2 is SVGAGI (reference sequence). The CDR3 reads CATLGPDRVFYTF. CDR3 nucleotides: TGTGCCACTCTCGGTCCGGACAGGGTCTTCTACACCTTC.

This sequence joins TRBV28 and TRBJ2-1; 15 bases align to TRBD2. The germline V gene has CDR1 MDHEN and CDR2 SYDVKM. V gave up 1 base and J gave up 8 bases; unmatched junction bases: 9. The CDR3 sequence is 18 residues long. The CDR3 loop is CASSLLGLAGGTRDEQFF. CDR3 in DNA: TGTGCCAGCAGTTTATTGGGACTAGCGGGAGGCACAAGGGATGAGCAGTTCTTC.

CDR3 residues: CASSGLANEQFF. Written as DNA, the CDR3 is TGTGCCAGCAGTGGACTGGCTAATGAGCAGTTCTTC. The chain carries TRBV2 and TRBJ2-1; D is unresolved. Germline assignment: CDR1 SNHLY and CDR2 FYNNEI. V lost 4 bases and J lost 7, with 8 bases in between. This CDR3 is 12 amino acids long. The full variable domain, rest sourced from reference TRBV2 and TRBJ2-1, is EPEVTQTPSHQVTQMGQEVILRCVPISNHLYFYWYRQILGQKVEFLVSFYNNEISEKSEIFDDQFSVERPDGSNFTLKIRSTKLEDSAMYFCASSGLANEQFFGPGTRLTVL.

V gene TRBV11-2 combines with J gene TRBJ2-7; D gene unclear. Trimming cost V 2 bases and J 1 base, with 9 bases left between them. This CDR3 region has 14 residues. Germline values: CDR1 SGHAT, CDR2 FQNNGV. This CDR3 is CASSLIQNSYEQYF. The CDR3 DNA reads TGTGCCAGCAGCTTAATTCAGAATTCCTACGAGCAGTACTTC. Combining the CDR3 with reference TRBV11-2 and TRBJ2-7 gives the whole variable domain EAGVAQSPRYKIIEKRQSVAFWCNPISGHATLYWYQQILGQGPKLLIQFQNNGVVDDSQLPKDRFSAERLKGVDSTLKIQPAKLEDSAVYLCASSLIQNSYEQYFGPGTRLTVT.

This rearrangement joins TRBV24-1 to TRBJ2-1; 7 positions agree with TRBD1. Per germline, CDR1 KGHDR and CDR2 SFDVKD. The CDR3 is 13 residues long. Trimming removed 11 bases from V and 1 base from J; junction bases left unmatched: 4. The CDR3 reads CAIQQGSYNEQFF. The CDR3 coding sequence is TGTGCCATTCAACAGGGGTCCTACAATGAGCAGTTCTTC.

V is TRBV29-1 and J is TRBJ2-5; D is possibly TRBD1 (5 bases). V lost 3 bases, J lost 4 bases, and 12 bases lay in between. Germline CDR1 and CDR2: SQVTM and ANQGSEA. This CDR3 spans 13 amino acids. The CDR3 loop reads CSVDSAGSETQYF. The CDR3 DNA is TGCAGCGTTGACTCCGCAGGGTCAGAGACCCAGTACTTC.

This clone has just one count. This chain's CDR3 is CASSLPSGSGTQYF. CDR3 coding DNA: TGTGCCAGCAGCTTACCTAGCGGGAGTGGTACGCAGTATTTT. The rearrangement links TRBV7-2 to TRBJ2-3; the match to TRBD2 covers 10 bases. Trimming took 2 bases from V and 8 from J; bases not matched to a gene: 4. CDR3 length: 14 amino acids. The germline CDR1 and CDR2 sequences are SGHTA and FQGNSA.

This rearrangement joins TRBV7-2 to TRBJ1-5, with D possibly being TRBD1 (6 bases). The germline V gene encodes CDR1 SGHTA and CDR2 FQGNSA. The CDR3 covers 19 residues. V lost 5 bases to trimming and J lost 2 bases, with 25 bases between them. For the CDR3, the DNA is TGTGCCAGCAGCGCACTCCGAAGTACAGGGTCGACAGGCAATCAGCCCCAGCATTTT. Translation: CASSALRSTGSTGNQPQHF.

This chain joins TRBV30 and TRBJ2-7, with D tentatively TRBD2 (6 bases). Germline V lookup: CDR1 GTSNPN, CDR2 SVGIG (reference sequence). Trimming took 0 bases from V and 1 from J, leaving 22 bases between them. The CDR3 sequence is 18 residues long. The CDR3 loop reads CAWSVPSGLQGTSYEQYF. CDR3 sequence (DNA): TGTGCCTGGAGTGTACCCTCGGGACTCCAAGGCACTTCCTACGAGCAGTACTTC.

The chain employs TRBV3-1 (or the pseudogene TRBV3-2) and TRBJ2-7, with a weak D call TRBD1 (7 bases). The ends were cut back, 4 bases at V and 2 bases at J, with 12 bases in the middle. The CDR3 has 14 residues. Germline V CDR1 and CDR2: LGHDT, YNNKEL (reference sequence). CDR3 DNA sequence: TGTGCCAGCAGCCTCCAGGGGGGAACCTACGAGCAGTACTTC. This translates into CASSLQGGTYEQYF.

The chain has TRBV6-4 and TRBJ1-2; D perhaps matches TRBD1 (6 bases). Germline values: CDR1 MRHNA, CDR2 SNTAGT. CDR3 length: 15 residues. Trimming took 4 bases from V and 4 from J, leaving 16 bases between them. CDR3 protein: CASSAEQGRSYGYTF. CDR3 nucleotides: TGTGCCAGCAGTGCGGAACAGGGTAGGAGCTATGGCTACACCTTC.

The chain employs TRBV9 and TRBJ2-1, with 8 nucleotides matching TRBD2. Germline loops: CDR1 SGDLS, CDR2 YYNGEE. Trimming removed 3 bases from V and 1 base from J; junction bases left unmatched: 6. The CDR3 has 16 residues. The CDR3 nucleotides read TGTGCCAGCAGCGCCGGACTAGCCTCATCCTACAATGAGCAGTTCTTC. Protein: CASSAGLASSYNEQFF.

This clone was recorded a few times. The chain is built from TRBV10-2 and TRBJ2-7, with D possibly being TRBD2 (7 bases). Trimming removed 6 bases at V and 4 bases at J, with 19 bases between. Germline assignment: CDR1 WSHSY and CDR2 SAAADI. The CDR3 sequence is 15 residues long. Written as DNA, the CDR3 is TGCGCCAGCAGAGCCCCGGGGAGCGGGACATACGAGCAGTACTTC. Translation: CASRAPGSGTYEQYF.

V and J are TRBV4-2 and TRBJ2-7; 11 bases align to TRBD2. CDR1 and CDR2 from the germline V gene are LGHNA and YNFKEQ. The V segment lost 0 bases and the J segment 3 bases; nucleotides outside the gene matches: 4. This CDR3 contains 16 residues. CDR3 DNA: TGTGCCAGCAGCCAAGATCTGACTAGCGGGAACTACGAGCAGTACTTC. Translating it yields CASSQDLTSGNYEQYF.

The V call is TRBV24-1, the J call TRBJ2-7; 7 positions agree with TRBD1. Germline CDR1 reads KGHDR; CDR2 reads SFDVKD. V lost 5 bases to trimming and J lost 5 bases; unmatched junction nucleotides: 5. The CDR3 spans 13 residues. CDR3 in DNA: TGTGCCACCAGTGCCCAAGACAGGGACGAGCAGTACTTC. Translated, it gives CATSAQDRDEQYF.

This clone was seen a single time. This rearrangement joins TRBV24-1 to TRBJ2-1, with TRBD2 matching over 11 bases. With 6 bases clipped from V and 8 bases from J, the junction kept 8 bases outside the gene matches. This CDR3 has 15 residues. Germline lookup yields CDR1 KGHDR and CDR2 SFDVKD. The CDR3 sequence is CATSFSSGRLDEQFF. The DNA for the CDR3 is TGTGCCACCAGTTTCTCTAGCGGGAGGTTAGATGAGCAGTTCTTC.

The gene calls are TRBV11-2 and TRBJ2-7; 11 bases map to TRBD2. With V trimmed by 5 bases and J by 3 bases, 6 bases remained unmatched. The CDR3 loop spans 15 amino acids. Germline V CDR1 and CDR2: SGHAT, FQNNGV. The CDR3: CASSLGLAGSYEQYF. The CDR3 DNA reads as TGTGCCAGCAGCCTAGGACTAGCGGGCAGCTACGAGCAGTACTTC.

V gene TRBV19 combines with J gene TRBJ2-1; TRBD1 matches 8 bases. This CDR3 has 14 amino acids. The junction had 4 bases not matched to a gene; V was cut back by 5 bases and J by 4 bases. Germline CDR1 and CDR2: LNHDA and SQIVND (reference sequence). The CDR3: CASSPGQDYNEQFF. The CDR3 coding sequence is TGTGCCAGTAGTCCGGGACAGGATTACAATGAGCAGTTCTTC.

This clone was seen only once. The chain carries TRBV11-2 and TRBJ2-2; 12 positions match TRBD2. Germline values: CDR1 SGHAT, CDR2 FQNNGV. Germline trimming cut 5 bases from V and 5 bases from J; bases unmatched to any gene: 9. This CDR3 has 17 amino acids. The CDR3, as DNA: TGTGCCAGCAGCACCCAAACTAGCGGGAGGCTAACCGGGGAGCTGTTTTTT. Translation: CASSTQTSGRLTGELFF.